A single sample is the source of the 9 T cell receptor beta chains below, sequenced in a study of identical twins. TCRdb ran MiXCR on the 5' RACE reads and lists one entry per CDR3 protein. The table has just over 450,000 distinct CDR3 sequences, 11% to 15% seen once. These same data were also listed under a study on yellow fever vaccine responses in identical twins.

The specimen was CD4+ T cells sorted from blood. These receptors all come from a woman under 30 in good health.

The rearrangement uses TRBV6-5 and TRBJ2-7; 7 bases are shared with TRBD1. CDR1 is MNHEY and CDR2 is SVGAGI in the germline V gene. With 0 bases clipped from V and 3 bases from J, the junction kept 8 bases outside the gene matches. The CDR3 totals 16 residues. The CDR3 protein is CASSYSPRTGSYEQYF. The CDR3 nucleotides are TGTGCCAGCAGTTACTCCCCCCGGACAGGCAGCTACGAGCAGTACTTC.

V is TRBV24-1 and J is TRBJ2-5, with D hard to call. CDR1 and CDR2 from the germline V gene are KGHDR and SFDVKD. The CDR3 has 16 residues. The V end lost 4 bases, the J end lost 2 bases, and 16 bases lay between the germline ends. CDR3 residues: CATSDPKIPLQETQYF. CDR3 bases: TGTGCCACCAGTGACCCCAAAATACCATTACAAGAGACCCAGTACTTC.

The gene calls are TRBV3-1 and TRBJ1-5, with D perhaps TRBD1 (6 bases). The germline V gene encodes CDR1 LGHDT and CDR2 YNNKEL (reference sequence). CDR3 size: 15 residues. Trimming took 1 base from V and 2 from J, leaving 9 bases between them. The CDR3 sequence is CASSQVAGGNQPQHF. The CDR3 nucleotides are TGTGCCAGCAGCCAAGTCGCAGGGGGCAATCAGCCCCAGCATTTT.

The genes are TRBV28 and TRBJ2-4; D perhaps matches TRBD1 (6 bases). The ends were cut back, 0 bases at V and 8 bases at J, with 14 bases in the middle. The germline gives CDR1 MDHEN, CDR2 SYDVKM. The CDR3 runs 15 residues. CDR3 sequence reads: CASSLWDSRQDIQYF. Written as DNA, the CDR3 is TGTGCCAGCAGTTTATGGGACAGCCGGCAGGACATTCAGTACTTC. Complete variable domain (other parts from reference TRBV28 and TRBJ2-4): DVKVTQSSRYLVKRTGEKVFLECVQDMDHENMFWYRQDPGLGLRLIYFSYDVKMKEKGDIPEGYSVSREKKERFSLILESASTNQTSMYLCASSLWDSRQDIQYFGAGTRLSVL.

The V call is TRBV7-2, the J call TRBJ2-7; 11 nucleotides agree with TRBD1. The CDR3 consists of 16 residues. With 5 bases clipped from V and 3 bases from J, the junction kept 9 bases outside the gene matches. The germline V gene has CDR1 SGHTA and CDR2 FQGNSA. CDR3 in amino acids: CASSPRTGGEIYEQYF. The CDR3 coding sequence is TGTGCCAGCAGCCCCCGGACAGGGGGCGAGATCTACGAGCAGTACTTC.

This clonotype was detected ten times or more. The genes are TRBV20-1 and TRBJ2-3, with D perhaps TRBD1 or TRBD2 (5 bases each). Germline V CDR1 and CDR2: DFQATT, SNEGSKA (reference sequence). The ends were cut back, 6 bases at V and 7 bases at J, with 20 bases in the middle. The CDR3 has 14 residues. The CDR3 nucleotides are TGCAGTGCAAAACCGGGACCGCCGGGGTATACGCAGTATTTT. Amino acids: CSAKPGPPGYTQYF.

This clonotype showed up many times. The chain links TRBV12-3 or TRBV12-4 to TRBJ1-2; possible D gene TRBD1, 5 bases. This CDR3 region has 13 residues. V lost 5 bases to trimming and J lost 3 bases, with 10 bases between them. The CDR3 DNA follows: TGTGCCAGCAGTCAGGGCCCTGACTATGGCTACACCTTC. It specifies CASSQGPDYGYTF.

Here the CDR3 DNA reads TGCAGTGCTAGTGAAAGCGGGGAACCCTCAAGAAGGCAGTATTTT. Translation gives CSASESGEPSRRQYF. The J gene is TRBJ2-3, the V gene TRBV20-1, with TRBD2 matching over 7 bases. Germline V gives CDR1 DFQATT, CDR2 SNEGSKA (reference sequence). The CDR3 covers 15 residues. The junction had 17 bases not matched to a gene; V was cut back by 3 bases and J by 11 bases.

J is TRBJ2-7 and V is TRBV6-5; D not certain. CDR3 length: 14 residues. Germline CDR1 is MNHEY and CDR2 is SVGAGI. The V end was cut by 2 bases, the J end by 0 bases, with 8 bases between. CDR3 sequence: CASSYGSPSYEQYF. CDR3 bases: TGTGCCAGCAGTTACGGGTCCCCCTCCTACGAGCAGTACTTC.